These T cell receptor beta chains were read from a single sample in a study of CD8+ T cells in alopecia areata. Profiled with immunoSEQ multiplex PCR; TCRdb holds only in-frame clones, not every one. The table lists 150,000 to 200,000 clones, roughly 65% of them singletons. Sequenced here: CD4+ T cells sorted from blood, sampled at week 0. The receptors come from a human donor with alopecia areata. The CDR3 runs from the conserved cysteine through the conserved F or W. Fields, in order: CDR3 DNA, CDR3 protein, D gene, V gene, CDR3 length, J gene, clone size. D genes are given only for firm matches. Clone size is given for some rows only: seen once, a few or many times, or a class if the clone is expanded.

CDR3 DNA: TGTGCCACCAGCCTTGGAAACCTCGGACAGTTTAGCACAGATACGCAGTATTTT; CDR3 protein: CATSLGNLGQFSTDTQYF; D gene: NA; V gene: TRBV15; CDR3 length: 18; J gene: TRBJ2-3; clone size: NA
CDR3 DNA: TGTGCCAGCAGCGGAACGCTAGCGGGCCACGACCCCGGGGAGCTGTTTTTT; CDR3 protein: CASSGTLAGHDPGELFF; D gene: TRBD2; V gene: TRBV9; CDR3 length: 17; J gene: TRBJ2-2; clone size: few
CDR3 DNA: TGCGCCAGCAGCCCCCTGGCGGGGGGCCAGGAGACCCAGTACTTC; CDR3 protein: CASSPLAGGQETQYF; D gene: TRBD2; V gene: TRBV4-1; CDR3 length: 15; J gene: TRBJ2-5; clone size: NA
CDR3 DNA: TGTGCCAGCAGGTCGACAGGGGTTGACTATGGCTACACCTTC; CDR3 protein: CASRSTGVDYGYTF; D gene: TRBD1; V gene: TRBV9; CDR3 length: 14; J gene: TRBJ1-2; clone size: NA
CDR3 DNA: TGTGCCAGCAGCTTGATCGAGTACCAAGAGACCCAGTACTTC; CDR3 protein: CASSLIEYQETQYF; D gene: NA; V gene: TRBV5-6; CDR3 length: 14; J gene: TRBJ2-5; clone size: NA
CDR3 DNA: TGTGCCAGCAGCTTAGGAGACGGACAGAATGAAAAACTGTTTTTT; CDR3 protein: CASSLGDGQNEKLFF; D gene: NA; V gene: TRBV7-2; CDR3 length: 15; J gene: TRBJ1-4; clone size: few
CDR3 DNA: TGTGCCAGCACCCCTACACTAGCGGGGGTGATTGAGCAGTTCTTC; CDR3 protein: CASTPTLAGVIEQFF; D gene: TRBD2; V gene: TRBV7-2; CDR3 length: 15; J gene: TRBJ2-1; clone size: NA
CDR3 DNA: TGTGCCAGCAGCCAAGTTGGGGGCGCAGGGTCCGGCTACACCTTC; CDR3 protein: CASSQVGGAGSGYTF; D gene: NA; V gene: TRBV14; CDR3 length: 15; J gene: TRBJ1-2; clone size: NA
CDR3 DNA: TGCGCCAGCAGCCACGGACTAGCGGGGGGTTACGGGGAGCTGTTTTTT; CDR3 protein: CASSHGLAGGYGELFF; D gene: TRBD2; V gene: TRBV4-3; CDR3 length: 16; J gene: TRBJ2-2; clone size: NA
CDR3 DNA: TGTGCCAGCAGGGGTATGGGGGTTCAGTACTTC; CDR3 protein: CASRGMGVQYF; D gene: NA; V gene: TRBV25-1; CDR3 length: 11; J gene: TRBJ2-4; clone size: NA
CDR3 DNA: TGCGCCAGCAGCCAAGATGTCCCGGGGGCCTCCTATAATTCACCCCTCCACTTT; CDR3 protein: CASSQDVPGASYNSPLHF; D gene: NA; V gene: TRBV4-1; CDR3 length: 18; J gene: TRBJ1-6; clone size: NA
CDR3 DNA: TGTGCCTGGAGACCCACTACGAACGGGGAGCTGTTTTTT; CDR3 protein: CAWRPTTNGELFF; D gene: NA; V gene: TRBV30; CDR3 length: 13; J gene: TRBJ2-2; clone size: NA
CDR3 DNA: TGTGCCTCCCCGGGACAGGGTTTCGAAAATGAGCAGTTCTTC; CDR3 protein: CASPGQGFENEQFF; D gene: TRBD1; V gene: TRBV30; CDR3 length: 14; J gene: TRBJ2-1; clone size: NA
CDR3 DNA: TGTGCCAGCAGCAAGTTAGGGTACGAGCAGTACTTC; CDR3 protein: CASSKLGYEQYF; D gene: NA; V gene: TRBV7-6; CDR3 length: 12; J gene: TRBJ2-7; clone size: NA
CDR3 DNA: TGTGCCAGCAGTCCCCCCTGGGGGCAGGGAGGAGGGAATGGCTACACCTTC; CDR3 protein: CASSPPWGQGGGNGYTF; D gene: NA; V gene: TRBV28; CDR3 length: 17; J gene: TRBJ1-2; clone size: few
CDR3 DNA: TGTGCCTGGACAACAGGGCCAAAAGAGACCCAGTACTTC; CDR3 protein: CAWTTGPKETQYF; D gene: NA; V gene: TRBV30; CDR3 length: 13; J gene: TRBJ2-5; clone size: NA
CDR3 DNA: TGCGCCAGCAGCTTGAGCGGTGTAGAGACCCAGTACTTC; CDR3 protein: CASSLSGVETQYF; D gene: NA; V gene: TRBV5-1; CDR3 length: 13; J gene: TRBJ2-5; clone size: NA
CDR3 DNA: TGCGCCAGCAGCTTGGACAGGGCAGATTCACCCCTCCACTTT; CDR3 protein: CASSLDRADSPLHF; D gene: NA; V gene: TRBV5-1; CDR3 length: 14; J gene: TRBJ1-6; clone size: NA
CDR3 DNA: TGTGCCAGCAGCCCTCGCTTTGGGGATACGCAGTATTTT; CDR3 protein: CASSPRFGDTQYF; D gene: NA; V gene: TRBV9; CDR3 length: 13; J gene: TRBJ2-3; clone size: NA
CDR3 DNA: TGCAGCGTTGACCCAGGGGGCGGCGAGCAGTACTTC; CDR3 protein: CSVDPGGGEQYF; D gene: TRBD1; V gene: TRBV29-1; CDR3 length: 12; J gene: TRBJ2-7; clone size: medium-sized
CDR3 DNA: TGCAGCGTTCAGGGGCGGATGGTCAACGAGCAGTACTTC; CDR3 protein: CSVQGRMVNEQYF; D gene: NA; V gene: TRBV29-1; CDR3 length: 13; J gene: TRBJ2-7; clone size: NA
CDR3 DNA: TGTGCCAGCAGCTTGGGACAGATAATGTATGGCTACACCTTC; CDR3 protein: CASSLGQIMYGYTF; D gene: TRBD1; V gene: TRBV11-2; CDR3 length: 14; J gene: TRBJ1-2; clone size: few
CDR3 DNA: TGCAGCGTTGACGGGGTGACCGGGGAGCTGTTTTTT; CDR3 protein: CSVDGVTGELFF; D gene: NA; V gene: TRBV29-1; CDR3 length: 12; J gene: TRBJ2-2; clone size: NA
CDR3 DNA: TGTGCCAGCAGCTCGGAGGGACAGAGGAATCAGCCCCAGCATTTT; CDR3 protein: CASSSEGQRNQPQHF; D gene: TRBD1; V gene: TRBV7-2; CDR3 length: 15; J gene: TRBJ1-5; clone size: NA
CDR3 DNA: TGTGCCTGGAGTCCAGGGGTGTATCAGCCCCAGCATTTT; CDR3 protein: CAWSPGVYQPQHF; D gene: NA; V gene: TRBV30; CDR3 length: 13; J gene: TRBJ1-5; clone size: NA
CDR3 DNA: TGCGCCAGCAGCCTTCAGGGGCGGGGGAACACTGAAGCTTTCTTT; CDR3 protein: CASSLQGRGNTEAFF; D gene: NA; V gene: TRBV5-1; CDR3 length: 15; J gene: TRBJ1-1; clone size: once
CDR3 DNA: TGTGCCTGGGATATAGGGGGTAATCAGCCCCAGCATTTT; CDR3 protein: CAWDIGGNQPQHF; D gene: NA; V gene: TRBV30; CDR3 length: 13; J gene: TRBJ1-5; clone size: NA
CDR3 DNA: TGTGCCAGCAGCGTAGGCGCCGAAAGCACAGATACGCAGTATTTT; CDR3 protein: CASSVGAESTDTQYF; D gene: NA; V gene: TRBV9; CDR3 length: 15; J gene: TRBJ2-3; clone size: NA
CDR3 DNA: TGTGCCAGCTCACCTACGACAGGCCAATCTAATGAAAAACTGTTTTTT; CDR3 protein: CASSPTTGQSNEKLFF; D gene: NA; V gene: TRBV18; CDR3 length: 16; J gene: TRBJ1-4; clone size: NA
CDR3 DNA: TGCGCCAGCAGCCAAGCGTACGACTACGCAGATACGCAGTATTTT; CDR3 protein: CASSQAYDYADTQYF; D gene: NA; V gene: TRBV4-3; CDR3 length: 15; J gene: TRBJ2-3; clone size: NA
CDR3 DNA: TGCGCCAGCAGCCAAGATCGTTGGGGTTACACAGATACGCAGTATTTT; CDR3 protein: CASSQDRWGYTDTQYF; D gene: NA; V gene: TRBV4-3; CDR3 length: 16; J gene: TRBJ2-3; clone size: NA
CDR3 DNA: TGCAGCGCTCGGACAGGGGGTGAAAAACTGTTTTTT; CDR3 protein: CSARTGGEKLFF; D gene: TRBD1; V gene: TRBV29-1; CDR3 length: 12; J gene: TRBJ1-4; clone size: NA
CDR3 DNA: TGTGCCAGCAGCAGACTAGCGGGGGGTACGCAGTATTTT; CDR3 protein: CASSRLAGGTQYF; D gene: TRBD2; V gene: TRBV5-6; CDR3 length: 13; J gene: TRBJ2-3; clone size: once
CDR3 DNA: TGTGCCTGGAGTCCCGGGACAAACAACGAGCAGTACTTC; CDR3 protein: CAWSPGTNNEQYF; D gene: NA; V gene: TRBV30; CDR3 length: 13; J gene: TRBJ2-7; clone size: once
CDR3 DNA: TGCGCCAGCAGCCAAGGGGGACAGCCTAGCACAGATACGCAGTATTTT; CDR3 protein: CASSQGGQPSTDTQYF; D gene: TRBD1; V gene: TRBV4-3; CDR3 length: 16; J gene: TRBJ2-3; clone size: NA